These T cell receptor beta chains were read from a single sample in a study of beta chain features in type 1 diabetes. The method was immunoSEQ multiplex PCR; TCRdb's version includes in-frame clones alone and lacks a portion of them. The sample has hundreds of thousands of clones, around 12% seen once. Sequenced sample: naive CD4+ T cells from blood. The receptors shown here come from a man aged 18 to 35 in good health. The conserved cysteine and the conserved F or W are not part of the CDR3 here. The order of the fields is V gene, CDR3 length, J gene, CDR3 protein.

v_call: TRBV28; cdr3_length: 12; j_call: TRBJ1-6; cdr3_aa: ASSDGTVNSPLH
v_call: TRBV4-3; cdr3_length: 15; j_call: TRBJ2-5; cdr3_aa: ASSQGHSGDSLGGQY
v_call: TRBV14; cdr3_length: 11; j_call: TRBJ1-1; cdr3_aa: ASSPTGDTEAF
v_call: TRBV5-4; cdr3_length: 12; j_call: TRBJ1-1; cdr3_aa: ASSFKGMNTEAF
v_call: TRBV5-1; cdr3_length: 11; j_call: TRBJ1-2; cdr3_aa: ASRSEGDYGYT
v_call: TRBV19; cdr3_length: 14; j_call: TRBJ2-7; cdr3_aa: ASSADGYRSAYEQY
v_call: TRBV27; cdr3_length: 11; j_call: TRBJ2-1; cdr3_aa: ASSPRGLNEQF
v_call: TRBV28; cdr3_length: 12; j_call: TRBJ1-5; cdr3_aa: ASRETGENQPQH
v_call: TRBV25-1; cdr3_length: 12; j_call: TRBJ2-5; cdr3_aa: ASSETGERETQY
v_call: TRBV4-1; cdr3_length: 15; j_call: TRBJ2-3; cdr3_aa: ASSQGSRLAGGHTQY
v_call: TRBV19; cdr3_length: 12; j_call: TRBJ1-2; cdr3_aa: ATQQAGTSLFHT
v_call: TRBV18; cdr3_length: 16; j_call: TRBJ2-1; cdr3_aa: ASSPFRTSETSYNEQF
v_call: TRBV5-4; cdr3_length: 13; j_call: TRBJ2-3; cdr3_aa: ASSLARLAGDTQY
v_call: TRBV30; cdr3_length: 11; j_call: NA; cdr3_aa: AWSSGGPLEQY
v_call: TRBV7-2; cdr3_length: 14; j_call: TRBJ2-5; cdr3_aa: ASSARLAGKGETQY
v_call: TRBV4-3; cdr3_length: 12; j_call: TRBJ1-2; cdr3_aa: ASSRQLFNYGYT
v_call: TRBV28; cdr3_length: 14; j_call: TRBJ2-5; cdr3_aa: ASSLAGLAVQETQY
v_call: TRBV30; cdr3_length: 12; j_call: TRBJ1-2; cdr3_aa: ACLQGGTNYGYT
v_call: TRBV6-1; cdr3_length: 11; j_call: TRBJ2-5; cdr3_aa: ASRSGYQETQY
v_call: TRBV15; cdr3_length: 13; j_call: TRBJ1-2; cdr3_aa: ATSRGGEVPYGYT
v_call: TRBV19; cdr3_length: 13; j_call: TRBJ2-7; cdr3_aa: ASSPGLAASYEQY
v_call: TRBV6-1; cdr3_length: 11; j_call: TRBJ2-5; cdr3_aa: ASSRDREETQY
v_call: TRBV9; cdr3_length: 11; j_call: TRBJ1-2; cdr3_aa: ASSLTGDYGYT